These T cell receptor beta chains were read from a single sample in a study of CD8+ T cells in alopecia areata. The method was immunoSEQ multiplex PCR; TCRdb's version includes in-frame clones alone and lacks a portion of them. Among some 170,000 clones listed, about 66% were seen once. Sample: CD8+ T cells sorted from blood, taken at week 0. Source of these receptors: a human donor with alopecia areata. The CDR3 runs from the conserved cysteine through the conserved F or W. The order of the fields is clone size, CDR3 length, D gene, J gene, V gene, CDR3 DNA, CDR3 protein. D genes are given only for firm matches. Size is stated for part of the rows, as once, few or many counts, or as a class when the clone is expanded.

>.|15|TRBD1|TRBJ2-7|TRBV30
TGTGCCTGGAGCCCCCGGGACAGAGAAACCTACGAGCAGTACTTC
CAWSPRDRETYEQYF
>.|16|.|TRBJ1-2|TRBV7-9
TGTGCCAGCAGCTTAGGCTCCGGCAGGGCTAACTATGGCTACACCTTC
CASSLGSGRANYGYTF
>.|16|TRBD2|TRBJ2-7|TRBV14
TGTGCCAGCAGCCAAGGTTTGAGGGGAGGGGCCTACGAGCAGTACTTC
CASSQGLRGGAYEQYF
>.|10|.|TRBJ2-7|TRBV2
TGTGCCAGCAAGGGATGGGAGCAGTACTTC
CASKGWEQYF
>few|15|TRBD1|TRBJ1-4|TRBV13
TGTGCCAGCAGCCCCCGACAGGGGGCAGGAGAAAAACTGTTTTTT
CASSPRQGAGEKLFF
>once|17|TRBD1|TRBJ2-5|TRBV13
TGTGCCAGCAGCCAATGGGGGACAGGGGGTTCGTCAGAGACCCAGTACTTC
CASSQWGTGGSSETQYF
>.|15|.|TRBJ2-7|TRBV7-9
TGTGCCAGCAGCTCAGTTGGGACCACTTACTACGAGCAGTACTTC
CASSSVGTTYYEQYF
>.|15|.|TRBJ2-5|TRBV6-5
TGTGCCAGCAGTTACGCAGGAGGCATCCAAGAGACCCAGTACTTC
CASSYAGGIQETQYF
>.|16|.|TRBJ1-6|TRBV5-6
TGTGCCAGCAGCTCCTTGGCACAGAGATATAATTCACCCCTCCACTTT
CASSSLAQRYNSPLHF
>.|13|.|TRBJ2-5|TRBV9
TGTGCCAGCAGCGCGTCTCGTCAAGAGACCCAGTACTTC
CASSASRQETQYF
>.|14|.|TRBJ2-1|TRBV9
TGTGCCAGCAGCGTACGCGACAGCTACAATGAGCAGTTCTTC
CASSVRDSYNEQFF
>.|9|.|TRBJ1-2|TRBV7-2
TGTGCCAGCAGCTTAGTTTGGCCCTTC
CASSLVWPF
>.|13|TRBD1|TRBJ1-2|TRBV19
TGTGCCACGGACGGTACTAAAACAGGGGTTCGCACCTTC
CATDGTKTGVRTF
>.|15|.|TRBJ2-1|TRBV5-1
TGCGCCAGCAGCCCAGCCCTACCCTCCTACAATGAGCAGTTCTTC
CASSPALPSYNEQFF
>.|12|.|TRBJ2-7|TRBV6-5
TGTGCCAGCAGCATGGGGGAGGCCGAGCAGTACTTC
CASSMGEAEQYF
>.|16|TRBD2|TRBJ2-3|TRBV4-1
TGCGCCAGCAGCCAAGAGGCTAGCGGGGGCACAGATACGCAGTATTTT
CASSQEASGGTDTQYF
>.|14|TRBD1|TRBJ2-5|TRBV7-7
TGTGCCAGCAGCCATTCCAGGGGGCGGGGGACCCAGTACTTC
CASSHSRGRGTQYF
>.|14|.|TRBJ1-1|TRBV2
TGTGCCAGCAACTCCCGGGGGAGAAACACTGAAGCTTTCTTT
CASNSRGRNTEAFF
>once|12|.|TRBJ2-3|TRBV5-1
TGCGCCAGCAGCTTGGCTTCGGATACGCAGTATTTT
CASSLASDTQYF
>.|11|.|TRBJ2-1|TRBV29-1
TGCAGCGTTAGGTCGGACAATGAGCAGTTCTTC
CSVRSDNEQFF
>.|15|.|TRBJ2-5|TRBV4-1
TGCGCCAGCAGCCCTATGGGACTGATGGCGGAGACCCAGTACTTC
CASSPMGLMAETQYF
>.|14|.|TRBJ1-1|TRBV4-1
TGCGCCAGCAGCCCCCTCCTGTTAGGCACTGAAGCTTTCTTT
CASSPLLLGTEAFF
>.|15|.|TRBJ2-4|TRBV7-9
TGTGCCAGCGAAGGCAGGGGAAAGGTCAAAAACATTCAGTACTTC
CASEGRGKVKNIQYF
>.|15|.|TRBJ2-1|TRBV5-6
TGTGCCAGCAGCTTTTCGGCAGTCTCCTACAATGAGCAGTTCTTC
CASSFSAVSYNEQFF
>.|11|.|TRBJ2-7|TRBV29-1
TGCAGCGTTGAAACGGTCTACGAGCAGTACTTC
CSVETVYEQYF
>.|13|TRBD1|TRBJ2-1|TRBV7-9
TGTGCCAGCAGCCGACCGACAGGGGATGAGCAGTTCTTC
CASSRPTGDEQFF
>few|10|.|TRBJ1-2|TRBV7-2
TGTGCCGAAGGGGGGTATGGCTACACCTTC
CAEGGYGYTF
>once|13|.|TRBJ1-1|TRBV29-1
TGCAGCGTTGATGGAACAGCGAACACTGAAGCTTTCTTT
CSVDGTANTEAFF
>.|14|.|TRBJ2-5|TRBV9
TGTGCCAGCAGCGTAGGAGGGGGCCAAGAGACCCAGTACTTC
CASSVGGGQETQYF
>.|11|.|TRBJ2-5|TRBV27
TGTGCCAGCAGTACAGGGGAGACCCAGTACTTC
CASSTGETQYF
>.|14|.|TRBJ1-1|TRBV21-1
TGTGCCAGCAGCAAACTTCCAGAGAACACTGAAGCTTTCTTT
CASSKLPENTEAFF
>.|15|.|TRBJ1-1|TRBV7-8
TGTGCCAGCAGCTTACTCTCATCAGGGAACACTGAAGCTTTCTTT
CASSLLSSGNTEAFF
>.|13|.|TRBJ1-4|TRBV29-1
TGCAGCGGTGGCCTTGGAACTAATGAAAAACTGTTTTTT
CSGGLGTNEKLFF
>.|15|.|TRBJ1-5|TRBV13
TGTGCCAGCAGCTTATCAACAGGGCTTGGGCAGCCCCAGCATTTT
CASSLSTGLGQPQHF
>once|14|.|TRBJ2-6|TRBV10-3
TGTGCCATCAGTGAGAGCTCTGGGGCCAACGTCCTGACTTTC
CAISESSGANVLTF
>few|13|TRBD1|TRBJ1-6|TRBV25-1
TGTGCCACCTCGACAGGGGTTGTTTCACCCCTCCACTTT
CATSTGVVSPLHF
>.|19|TRBD1|TRBJ1-1|TRBV5-1
TGCGCCAGCAGCTTGGGAATCTCAACCGGGACAGGAATGCACACTGAAGCTTTCTTT
CASSLGISTGTGMHTEAFF
>.|15|TRBD1|TRBJ1-5|TRBV13
TGTGCCAGCAGCTTCGGGACAGGTGCGAATCAGCCCCAGCATTTT
CASSFGTGANQPQHF
>.|18|.|TRBJ2-3|TRBV5-6
TGTGCCAGCAGCTTGGCCTTTCAGGTCCCACTTAGCACAGATACGCAGTATTTT
CASSLAFQVPLSTDTQYF
>.|14|.|TRBJ1-5|TRBV9
TGTGCCAGCAGCGTAGGGTCGGCATATCAGCCCCAGCATTTT
CASSVGSAYQPQHF
>.|15|.|TRBJ1-1|TRBV5-1
TGCGCCAGCAGCTTGGCCGTGAGGGGCGGGGATGAAGCTTTCTTT
CASSLAVRGGDEAFF
>.|14|.|TRBJ1-2|TRBV6-1
TGTGCCAGCAGTGAAACAAGGGGCGTCTATGGCTACACCTTC
CASSETRGVYGYTF